This TCR beta chain was sequenced for a study of shared clonotypes between healthy human individuals. The length of the CDR3 is 17 residues. Germline V CDR1 and CDR2: SGDLS, YYNGEE. V shed 0 bases and J shed 7 bases, with 20 bases lying between them. Measured with immunoSEQ multiplex PCR; TCRdb has only the in-frame clones, and not every one. The sample lists roughly 2,300,000 clones, about nine tenths seen once, with around 0.35% in the top ten. This clonotype originated in a man between 18 and 29 years old in good health. Some clones in this sample may be carry-over from other donors' samples. The genes are TRBV9 and TRBJ1-3; D may be TRBD1 (5 bases). Material: naive CD4+ T cells from PBMCs. The subset: CD45RA+ positively selected. Here the CDR3 reads CASSVEIMGGGRNTIYF. CDR3 bases: TGTGCCAGCAGCGTAGAGATCATGGGGGGTGGTCGGAACACCATATATTTT.